What follows are 19 T cell receptor beta chains derived from one specimen sequenced in a study of cytomegalovirus exposure and HLA in healthy donors. With 60 Vbeta and 13 Jbeta primers, the PCR was carried out. Clones were read by immunoSEQ multiplex PCR, and TCRdb kept only the in-frame ones, dropping some. The sample consists of under 150,000 clones, just over 70% of them appearing once. Material for sequencing was PBMCs. The source of these receptors is a woman in her fifties or sixties in good health and CMV-seropositive.

The rearrangement joins TRBV7-8 to TRBJ1-1, with D hard to call. Per the germline V gene, CDR1 is SGHVS and CDR2 is FQNEAQ. This CDR3 has 15 amino acids. V was cut by 2 bases and J by 0 bases, with 10 bases left in between. The CDR3 nucleotides are TGTGCCAGCAGCTTATCATCTGGCATGAACACTGAAGCTTTCTTT. Translating it yields CASSLSSGMNTEAFF.

This clone has more than one count but fewer than ten. The V call is TRBV19, the J call TRBJ2-6; the D gene is possibly TRBD1 (6 bases). V was clipped by 2 bases and J by 0 bases, with 8 bases between them. Germline lookup yields CDR1 LNHDA and CDR2 SQIVND (reference sequence). There are 16 residues in the CDR3. The CDR3 loop is CASSIWGPSGANVLTF. The DNA for the CDR3 is TGTGCCAGTAGTATATGGGGGCCCTCTGGGGCCAACGTCCTGACTTTC.

There are a few counts of this clone. The chain joins TRBV9 to TRBJ1-1; D is perhaps TRBD1 (5 bases). Trimming cost V 4 bases and J 7 bases, with 20 bases left between them. This CDR3 comprises 15 residues. Looked up from germline, CDR1 is SGDLS and CDR2 is YYNGEE. CDR3 sequence (DNA): TGTGCCAGCAGCCTTGAAAGGGGCCGGGGGGGTGAAGCTTTCTTT. Its protein product is CASSLERGRGGEAFF. The variable domain in full, with the rest retrieved from reference TRBV9 and TRBJ1-1, is DSGVTQTPKHLITATGQRVTLRCSPRSGDLSVYWYQQSLDQGLQFLIQYYNGEERAKGNILERFSAQQFPDLHSELNLSSLELGDSALYFCASSLERGRGGEAFFGQGTRLTVV.

The rearrangement links TRBV9 to TRBJ1-2; 8 nucleotides match TRBD1. CDR3 size: 18 residues. After removal of 4 bases from V and 0 bases from J, the junction contained 14 bases not matched to a gene. The germline V gene encodes CDR1 SGDLS and CDR2 YYNGEE. CDR3 sequence (DNA): TGTGCCAGCAGCACCCCGACAGGGGCAGCGCTTCCTAACTATGGCTACACCTTC. Translating gives CASSTPTGAALPNYGYTF.

V usage is TRBV6-1 and J usage is TRBJ1-5; perhaps TRBD1 as D (6 bases). Deletions cut 1 base from V and 5 bases from J, with 15 bases between. Germline lookup yields CDR1 MNHNS and CDR2 SASEGT. This CDR3 comprises 16 residues. CDR3 sequence: CASSEEGLGAYQPQHF. In nucleotides, the CDR3 is TGTGCCAGCAGTGAAGAAGGCTTGGGGGCATATCAGCCCCAGCATTTT.

For this clone: The same CDR3 also results from other DNA sequences found in this sample. This chain uses TRBV29-1 with TRBJ1-1; D gene uncertain. The CDR3 is 11 amino acids. Trimming cost V 3 bases and J 6 bases, with 8 bases left between them. The germline V gene encodes CDR1 SQVTM and CDR2 ANQGSEA. DNA for the CDR3: TGCAGCGTTGAGGAGGGTGCTGAAGCTTTCTTT. The encoded protein is CSVEEGAEAFF.

The V gene is TRBV6-1, the J gene TRBJ2-2, with TRBD1 identical over 8 bases. Germline lookup yields CDR1 MNHNS and CDR2 SASEGT. The junction had 4 bases not matched to a gene; V was cut back by 3 bases and J by 4 bases. This CDR3 contains 15 residues. The CDR3 DNA follows: TGTGCCAGCAGTGACAGGGGGCCAGGCACCGGGGAGCTGTTTTTT. Its protein product is CASSDRGPGTGELFF.

The chain couples TRBV10-1 to TRBJ1-1, with 8 bases lining up with TRBD1. Unmatched junction bases numbered 6, after V lost 4 bases and J lost 5 bases. Germline V lookup: CDR1 WNHNN, CDR2 SYGVQD (reference sequence). The CDR3 extends over 14 amino acids. The CDR3 DNA reads TGCGCCAGCAGTGCTTCAGGGGGCTGGACTGAAGCTTTCTTT. Protein product: CASSASGGWTEAFF.

This chain connects TRBV5-1 to TRBJ2-7; 14 nucleotides align to TRBD2. The germline gives CDR1 SGHRS, CDR2 YFSETQ. This CDR3 is built from 15 residues. With 8 bases clipped from V and 6 bases from J, the junction kept 10 bases outside the gene matches. The CDR3 is CASSEGTSGGREQYF. CDR3 sequence (DNA): TGCGCCAGTTCCGAGGGGACTAGCGGGGGTCGCGAGCAGTACTTC.

This clone was observed a few times. The gene calls are TRBV12-5 and TRBJ1-2; no definite D call. V lost 4 bases and J 3 bases, leaving 15 bases between the germline ends. CDR1 is LGHNT, CDR2 FRNRAP, per germline. The CDR3 has 15 amino acids. CDR3 bases: TGTGCTAGTGGTTCCACTATGGACTTGGACTATGGCTACACCTTC. Translating gives CASGSTMDLDYGYTF.

The gene calls are TRBV5-4 and TRBJ2-7; no reliable D call. Trimming took 2 bases from V and 5 from J, leaving 11 bases between them. Per the germline V gene, CDR1 is SGHNT and CDR2 is YYREEE (reference sequence). The CDR3 sequence is 13 residues long. This CDR3 is CASSFQAVHEQYF. The DNA for the CDR3 is TGTGCCAGCAGCTTTCAGGCAGTCCACGAGCAGTACTTC.

The V call is TRBV2, the J call TRBJ1-5; weak D call: TRBD1 (6 bases). The CDR3 consists of 15 residues. V lost 6 bases and J 3 bases, leaving 15 bases between the germline ends. Germline assignment: CDR1 SNHLY and CDR2 FYNNEI. The CDR3 loop reads CASRERSGDNQPQHF. The CDR3 DNA is TGTGCCAGCAGAGAGCGGTCAGGGGACAATCAGCCCCAGCATTTT.

This clone appeared a few times. In DNA, the CDR3 is TGTGCCAGCAGTGAAGCAATGGCGTTCGGGGGAGCTCCAGAGACCCAGTACTTC. Protein product: CASSEAMAFGGAPETQYF. V and J are TRBV6-1 and TRBJ2-5; perhaps TRBD2 as D (6 bases). The CDR3 spans 18 residues. CDR1 is MNHNS and CDR2 is SASEGT in the germline V gene. The V end was cut by 0 bases, the J end by 4 bases, with 21 bases between.

V is TRBV10-3 and J is TRBJ2-1; 10 nucleotides match TRBD1. The CDR3 is made up of 17 amino acids. V shed 6 bases and J 7 bases; nucleotides not matched to a gene: 15. The germline gives CDR1 ENHRY, CDR2 SYGVKD. CDR3 region: CAISERGTGVLRNEQFF. The CDR3 DNA reads TGTGCCATCAGCGAGAGAGGGACAGGGGTATTAAGGAATGAGCAGTTCTTC.

This clone was found a few times. The rearrangement joins TRBV18 to TRBJ1-5, with D perhaps TRBD1 (6 bases). V gave up 5 bases and J gave up 0 bases, with 11 bases separating them. This CDR3 comprises 15 residues. Germline values: CDR1 KGHSH, CDR2 LQKENI. The CDR3 spells CASSSGHYSNQPQHF. The DNA of the CDR3 is TGTGCCAGCTCATCGGGACACTATAGCAATCAGCCCCAGCATTTT. The full variable domain, completed using reference TRBV18 and TRBJ1-5, is NAGVMQNPRHLVRRRGQEARLRCSPMKGHSHVYWYRQLPEEGLKFMVYLQKENIIDESGMPKERFSAEFPKEGPSILRIQQVVRGDSAAYFCASSSGHYSNQPQHFGDGTRLSIL.

The chain is built from TRBV10-3 and TRBJ2-3; 7 nucleotides match TRBD2. The V segment lost 4 bases and the J segment 3 bases; nucleotides outside the gene matches: 4. This CDR3 has 14 residues. The germline V gene encodes CDR1 ENHRY and CDR2 SYGVKD. The CDR3 protein is CAISGGGMTDTQYF. CDR3 coding DNA: TGTGCCATCAGTGGCGGGGGTATGACAGATACGCAGTATTTT.

V and J are TRBV5-1 and TRBJ1-1; D might be TRBD1 (5 bases). The germline CDR1 and CDR2 sequences are SGHRS and YFSETQ. V was cut by 1 base and J by 5 bases, with 12 bases left in between. The CDR3 has 14 residues. The DNA for the CDR3 is TGCGCCAGCAGCTTGAGTGGGGGAGGAACTGAAGCTTTCTTT. This translates into CASSLSGGGTEAFF.

J is TRBJ2-5 and V is TRBV5-1; perhaps TRBD1 as D (6 bases). The CDR3 extends over 14 amino acids. Germline V gene sequence: CDR1 SGHRS, CDR2 YFSETQ. With 5 bases removed from V and 3 bases from J, the gap between germline ends came to 14 bases. The CDR3, as DNA: TGCGCCAGCAGAAGACAGGACGAAAAAGAGACCCAGTACTTC. Translated: CASRRQDEKETQYF.

The chain has TRBV13 and TRBJ2-5, with 7 positions matching TRBD1. J gave up 6 bases and V 5 bases, and 6 bases lay outside the gene matches. Germline-derived CDR1 and CDR2 are PRHDT and FYEKMQ (reference sequence). The CDR3 loop spans 13 amino acids. The DNA for the CDR3 is TGTGCCAGCAGCCTCCGACAGGGTCAGACCCAGTACTTC. Translation: CASSLRQGQTQYF. The full variable domain, in which reference TRBV13 and TRBJ2-5 provide the parts outside the CDR3, is AAGVIQSPRHLIKEKRETATLKCYPIPRHDTVYWYQQGPGQDPQFLISFYEKMQSDKGSIPDRFSAQQFSDYHSELNMSSLELGDSALYFCASSLRQGQTQYFGPGTRLLVL.